This T cell receptor beta chain was recovered during a study of T cell responses to AZD1222 COVID-19 vaccine. The CDR3 has 10 residues. The V gene lost 5 bases and the J gene lost 2 bases, with 3 bases spanning the gap. Germline V CDR1 and CDR2: DFQATT, SNEGSKA (reference sequence). This table comes from immunoSEQ multiplex PCR, and its TCRdb copy is limited to in-frame clones, with some not included. Of roughly 110,000 clones listed, around 90% are singletons. This specimen consisted of peripheral blood, obtained on day 0 of AZD1222 vaccination. The sequence was collected from an adult in good health. This chain uses TRBV20-1 with TRBJ1-1; unclear D gene. The CDR3 bases are TGCAGTGCTTACAACACTGAAGCTTTCTTT. Protein product: CSAYNTEAFF.